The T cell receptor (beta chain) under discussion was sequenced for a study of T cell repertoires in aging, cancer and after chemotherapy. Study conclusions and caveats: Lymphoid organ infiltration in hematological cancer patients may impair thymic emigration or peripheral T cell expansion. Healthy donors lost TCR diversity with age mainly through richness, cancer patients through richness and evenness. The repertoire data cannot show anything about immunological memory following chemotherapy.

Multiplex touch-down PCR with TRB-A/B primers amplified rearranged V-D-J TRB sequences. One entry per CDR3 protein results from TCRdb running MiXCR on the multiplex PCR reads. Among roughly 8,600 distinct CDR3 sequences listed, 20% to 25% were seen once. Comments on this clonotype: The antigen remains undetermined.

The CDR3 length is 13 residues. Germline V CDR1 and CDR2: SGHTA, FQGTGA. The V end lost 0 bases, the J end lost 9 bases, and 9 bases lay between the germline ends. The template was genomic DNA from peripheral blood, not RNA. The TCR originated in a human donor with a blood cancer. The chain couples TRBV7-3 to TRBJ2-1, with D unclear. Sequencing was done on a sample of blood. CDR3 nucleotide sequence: TGTGCCAGCAGCTTAACAATGACATCTGAGCAGTTCTTC. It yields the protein CASSLTMTSEQFF.